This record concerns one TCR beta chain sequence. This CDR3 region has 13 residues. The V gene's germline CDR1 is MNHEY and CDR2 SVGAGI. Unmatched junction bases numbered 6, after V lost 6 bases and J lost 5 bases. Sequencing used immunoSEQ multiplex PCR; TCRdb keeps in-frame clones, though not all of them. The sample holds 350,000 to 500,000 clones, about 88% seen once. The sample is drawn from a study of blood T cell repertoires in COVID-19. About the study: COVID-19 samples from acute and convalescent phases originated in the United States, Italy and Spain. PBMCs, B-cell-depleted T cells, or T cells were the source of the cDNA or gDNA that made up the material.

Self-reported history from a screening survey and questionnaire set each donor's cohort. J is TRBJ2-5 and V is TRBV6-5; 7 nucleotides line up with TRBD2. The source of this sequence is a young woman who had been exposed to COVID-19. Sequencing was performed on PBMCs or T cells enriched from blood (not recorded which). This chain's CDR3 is CASSLTSVETQYF. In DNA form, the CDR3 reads TGTGCCAGCAGCCTCACTAGCGTGGAGACCCAGTACTTC.